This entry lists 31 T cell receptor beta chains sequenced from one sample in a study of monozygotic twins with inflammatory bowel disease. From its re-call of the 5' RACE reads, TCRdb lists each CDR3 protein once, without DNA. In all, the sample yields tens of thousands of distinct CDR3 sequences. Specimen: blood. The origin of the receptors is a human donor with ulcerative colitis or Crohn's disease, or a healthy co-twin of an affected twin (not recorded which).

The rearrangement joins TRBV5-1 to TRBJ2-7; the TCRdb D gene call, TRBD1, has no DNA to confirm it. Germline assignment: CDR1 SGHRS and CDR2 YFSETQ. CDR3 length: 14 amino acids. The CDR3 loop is CASSWGQASYEQYF.

CDR3: CASSQRGQGPTEAFF. The J gene is TRBJ1-1, the V gene TRBV3-1; TCRdb's D call, TRBD1, is unchecked because there is no DNA. Looked up from germline, CDR1 is LGHDT and CDR2 is YNNKEL (reference sequence). This CDR3 is 15 amino acids long.

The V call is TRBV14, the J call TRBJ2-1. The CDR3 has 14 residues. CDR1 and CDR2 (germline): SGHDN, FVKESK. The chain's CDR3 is CASSSTTHYNDQFF. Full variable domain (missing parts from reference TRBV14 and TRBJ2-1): EAGVTQFPSHSVIEKGQTVTLRCDPISGHDNLYWYRRVMGKEIKFLLHFVKESKQDESGMPNNRFLAERTGGTYSTLKVQPAELEDSGVYFCASSSTTHYNDQFFGPGTRLTVL.

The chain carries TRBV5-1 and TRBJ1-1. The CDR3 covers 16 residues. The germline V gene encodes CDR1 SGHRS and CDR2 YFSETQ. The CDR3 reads CASSLVESHGGLEAFF.

This CDR3 reads CASRTALTSYEQYF. The chain recombines TRBV27 with TRBJ2-7; the D gene TCRdb calls, TRBD1, cannot be checked with no DNA. Germline CDR1 is MNHEY and CDR2 is SMNVEV (reference sequence). The CDR3 runs 14 residues.

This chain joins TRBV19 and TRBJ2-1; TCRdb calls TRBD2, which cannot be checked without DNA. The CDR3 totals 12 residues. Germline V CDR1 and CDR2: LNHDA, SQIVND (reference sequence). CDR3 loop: CASSLTGTNQFF.

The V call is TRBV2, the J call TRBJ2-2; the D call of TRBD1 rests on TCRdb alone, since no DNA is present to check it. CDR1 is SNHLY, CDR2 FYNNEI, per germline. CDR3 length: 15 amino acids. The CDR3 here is CASSLQNRDTGELFF.

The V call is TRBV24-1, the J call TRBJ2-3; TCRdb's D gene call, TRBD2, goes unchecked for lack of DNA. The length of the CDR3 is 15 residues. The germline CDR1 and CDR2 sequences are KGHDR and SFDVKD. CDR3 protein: CATSHRDGPPDTQYF.

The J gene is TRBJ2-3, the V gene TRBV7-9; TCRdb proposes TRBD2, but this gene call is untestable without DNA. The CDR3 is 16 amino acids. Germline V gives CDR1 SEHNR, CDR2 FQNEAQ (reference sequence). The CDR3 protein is CASSRGLAGAGDTQYF.

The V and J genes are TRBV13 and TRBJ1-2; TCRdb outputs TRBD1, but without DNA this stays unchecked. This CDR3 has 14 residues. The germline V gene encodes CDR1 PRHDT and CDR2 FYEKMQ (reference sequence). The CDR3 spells CASSHTDRGGGYTF.

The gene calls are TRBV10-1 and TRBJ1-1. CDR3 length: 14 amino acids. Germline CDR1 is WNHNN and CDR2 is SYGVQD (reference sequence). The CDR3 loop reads CASSEDGALPGAFF.

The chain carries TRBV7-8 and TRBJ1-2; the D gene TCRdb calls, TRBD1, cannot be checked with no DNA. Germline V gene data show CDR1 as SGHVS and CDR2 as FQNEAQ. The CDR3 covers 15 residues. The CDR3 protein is CASSSGQTGLYGYTF.

The CDR3 reads CSARTGGDYGYTF. The chain carries TRBV20-1 and TRBJ1-2; TCRdb indicates TRBD1, and absent DNA this call remains unverified. The CDR3 consists of 13 residues. Germline CDR1 reads DFQATT; CDR2 reads SNEGSKA (reference sequence).

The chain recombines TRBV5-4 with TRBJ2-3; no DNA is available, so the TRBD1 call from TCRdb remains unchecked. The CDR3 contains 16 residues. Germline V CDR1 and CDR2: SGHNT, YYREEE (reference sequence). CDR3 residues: CASSPPGGVSTDTQYF.

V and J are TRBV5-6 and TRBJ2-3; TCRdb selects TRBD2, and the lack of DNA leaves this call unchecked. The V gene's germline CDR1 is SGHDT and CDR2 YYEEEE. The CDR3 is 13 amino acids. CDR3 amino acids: CASSLWEADTQYF.

Here the CDR3 reads CASSHRADTQYF. V and J are TRBV3-1 and TRBJ2-3; TCRdb indicates TRBD1, and absent DNA this call remains unverified. This CDR3 region has 12 residues. Germline CDR1 LGHDT, CDR2 YNNKEL (reference sequence).

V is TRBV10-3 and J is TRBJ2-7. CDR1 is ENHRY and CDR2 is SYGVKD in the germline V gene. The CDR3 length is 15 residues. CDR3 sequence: CAISNRVSSIYEQYF.

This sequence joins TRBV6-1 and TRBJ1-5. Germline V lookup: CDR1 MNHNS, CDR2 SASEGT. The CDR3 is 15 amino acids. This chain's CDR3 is CASRNVGFSNQPQHF.

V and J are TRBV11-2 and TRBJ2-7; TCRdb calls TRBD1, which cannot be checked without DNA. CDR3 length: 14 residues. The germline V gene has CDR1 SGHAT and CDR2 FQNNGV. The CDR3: CASSPRSYSYEQYF.

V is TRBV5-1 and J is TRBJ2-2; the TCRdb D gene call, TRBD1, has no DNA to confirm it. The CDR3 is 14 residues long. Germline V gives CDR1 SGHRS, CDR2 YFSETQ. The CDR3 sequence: CASRKGINTGELFF.

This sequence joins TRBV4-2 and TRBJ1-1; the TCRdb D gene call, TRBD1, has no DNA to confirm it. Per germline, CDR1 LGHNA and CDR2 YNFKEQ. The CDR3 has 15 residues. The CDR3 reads CASSQRDRQNTEAFF.

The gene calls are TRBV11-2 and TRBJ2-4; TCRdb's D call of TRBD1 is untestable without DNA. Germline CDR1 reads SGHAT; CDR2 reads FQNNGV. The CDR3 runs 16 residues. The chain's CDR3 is CASSLGLQGISDIQYF.

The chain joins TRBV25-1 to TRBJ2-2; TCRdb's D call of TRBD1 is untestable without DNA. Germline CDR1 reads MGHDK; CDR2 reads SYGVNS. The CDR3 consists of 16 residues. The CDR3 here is CASSDPGGGNTGELFF.

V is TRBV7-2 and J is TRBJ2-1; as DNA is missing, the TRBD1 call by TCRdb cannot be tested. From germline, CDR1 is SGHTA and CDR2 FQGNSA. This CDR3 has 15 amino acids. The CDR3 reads CASSLGLGRVDEQFF.

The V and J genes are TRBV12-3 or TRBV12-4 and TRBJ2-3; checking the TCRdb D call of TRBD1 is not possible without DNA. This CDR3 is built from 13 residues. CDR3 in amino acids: CASSKTNRGRQYF.

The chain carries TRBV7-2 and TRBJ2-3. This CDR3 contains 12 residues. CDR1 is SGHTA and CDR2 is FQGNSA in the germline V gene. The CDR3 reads CASSPLQDTQYF.

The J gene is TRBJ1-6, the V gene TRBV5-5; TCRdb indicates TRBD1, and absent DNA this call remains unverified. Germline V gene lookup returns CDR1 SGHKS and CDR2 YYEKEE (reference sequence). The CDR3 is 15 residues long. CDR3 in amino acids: CASSSAGQGNSPLHF.

This chain's CDR3 is CASSEAGGWYTDTQYF. V is TRBV9 and J is TRBJ2-3; the D call of TRBD2 rests on TCRdb alone, since no DNA is present to check it. From germline, CDR1 is SGDLS and CDR2 YYNGEE. This CDR3 is built from 16 residues. Supplemented by reference TRBV9 and TRBJ2-3, the full variable domain reads DSGVTQTPKHLITATGQRVTLRCSPRSGDLSVYWYQQSLDQGLQFLIQYYNGEERAKGNILERFSAQQFPDLHSELNLSSLELGDSALYFCASSEAGGWYTDTQYFGPGTRLTVL.

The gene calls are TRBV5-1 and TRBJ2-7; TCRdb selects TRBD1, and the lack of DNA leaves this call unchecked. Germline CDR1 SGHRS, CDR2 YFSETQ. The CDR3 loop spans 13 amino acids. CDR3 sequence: CASTLTGAGEQYF.

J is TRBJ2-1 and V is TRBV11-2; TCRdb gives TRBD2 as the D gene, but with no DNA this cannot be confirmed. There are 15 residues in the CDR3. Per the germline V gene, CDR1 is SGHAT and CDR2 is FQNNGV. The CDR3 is CASSPSGGLYNEQFF.

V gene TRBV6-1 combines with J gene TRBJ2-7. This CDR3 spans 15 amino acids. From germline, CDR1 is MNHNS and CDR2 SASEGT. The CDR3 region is CASSQESGTPYEQYF.